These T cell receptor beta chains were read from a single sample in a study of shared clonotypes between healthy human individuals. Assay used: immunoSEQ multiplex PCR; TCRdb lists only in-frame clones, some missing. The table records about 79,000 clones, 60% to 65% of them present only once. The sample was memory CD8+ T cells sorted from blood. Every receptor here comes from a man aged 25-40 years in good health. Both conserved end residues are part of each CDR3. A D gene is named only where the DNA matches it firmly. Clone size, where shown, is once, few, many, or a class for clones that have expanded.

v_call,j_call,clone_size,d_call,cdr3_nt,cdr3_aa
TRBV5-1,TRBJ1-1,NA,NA,TGCGCCAGCAGCTTCATAATTATGAACACTGAAGCTTTCTTT,CASSFIIMNTEAFF
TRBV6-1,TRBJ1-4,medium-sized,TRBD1,TGTGCCAGCAGTGAAGGGACAGGGGGATATGAAAAACTGTTTTTT,CASSEGTGGYEKLFF
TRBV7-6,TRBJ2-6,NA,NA,TGTGCCAGCAGCCGACTATCGTCTGGGGCCAACGTCCTGACTTTC,CASSRLSSGANVLTF
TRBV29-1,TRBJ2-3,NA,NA,TGCAGCGCTGGGCCTCCCGGGTCGGATACGCAGTATTTT,CSAGPPGSDTQYF
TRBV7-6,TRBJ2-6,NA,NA,TGTGCCAGCAGCTTAGACAGGGCTAGCTCTGGGGCCAACGTCCTGACTTTC,CASSLDRASSGANVLTF
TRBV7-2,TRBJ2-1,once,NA,TGTGCCAGCAGCTCAGGGAGAAGCTACTACAATGAGCAGTTCTTC,CASSSGRSYYNEQFF
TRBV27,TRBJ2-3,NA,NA,TGTGCCAGCAGTCCTCGGCCTTCCTTAAGCACAGATACGCAGTATTTT,CASSPRPSLSTDTQYF
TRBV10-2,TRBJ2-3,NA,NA,TGCGCCAGCAGTGAGCGAGGGGATACGCAGTATTTT,CASSERGDTQYF
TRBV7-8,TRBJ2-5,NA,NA,TGTGCCAGCAGCTCCCTGGGCGGGAAAGAGACCCAGTACTTC,CASSSLGGKETQYF
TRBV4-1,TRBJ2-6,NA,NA,TGCGCCAGCAGCCAAGATTGGCTCCCCGGGGCCAACGTCCTGACTTTC,CASSQDWLPGANVLTF
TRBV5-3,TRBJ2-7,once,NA,TGTGCCAGCAGCTTGCAGCCCGTAACTTCCTACGAGCAGTACTTC,CASSLQPVTSYEQYF
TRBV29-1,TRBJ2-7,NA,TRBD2,TGCAGCGTTATCAGCGGGAGGGCTTGGTACGAGCAGTACTTC,CSVISGRAWYEQYF
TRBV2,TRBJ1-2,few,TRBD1,TGTGCCAGCAGTGGAGGCCCTCGACAGGGGGCGCCGACCTTC,CASSGGPRQGAPTF
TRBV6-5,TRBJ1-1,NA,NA,TGTGCCAGCAGATCTGACAGGACTGAAGCTTTCTTT,CASRSDRTEAFF
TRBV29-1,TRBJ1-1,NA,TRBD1,TGCAGCGTGGCGGGACAGCGAAACACTGAAGCTTTCTTT,CSVAGQRNTEAFF
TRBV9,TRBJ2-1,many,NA,TGTGCCAGCAGCGTAGATGAGGGAAGCTCCTACAATGAGCAGTTCTTC,CASSVDEGSSYNEQFF
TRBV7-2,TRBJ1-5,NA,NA,TGTGCCAGCAGCCTCACAGTAGTTCATCAGCCCCAGCATTTT,CASSLTVVHQPQHF
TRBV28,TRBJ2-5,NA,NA,TGTGCCAGCAGTTTATTGTACGACAGTAACACCCCCCAAGAGACCCAGTACTTC,CASSLLYDSNTPQETQYF